A selection of T cell receptor beta chains follows, all from one sample in a study of cytotoxic CD8 clonotypes in ibrutinib-treated CLL. Sequencing used immunoSEQ multiplex PCR; TCRdb keeps in-frame clones, though not all of them. The table shows roughly 300,000 clones, with 65% to 85% occurring only once. The specimen comprised PBMCs, sampled at disease progression, from a patient treated with ibrutinib. The origin of the receptors is a human donor with chronic lymphocytic leukemia. CDR3s include the opening cysteine and the closing phenylalanine or tryptophan. Fields, in order: D gene, V gene, J gene, clone size, CDR3 length, CDR3 protein, CDR3 DNA. D genes are given only for firm matches. Part of the rows lack a size; the others show once, few, many or a class for expanded clones.

TRBD1	TRBV5-6	TRBJ1-2	NA	13	CASMGRGNYGYTF	TGTGCCAGCATGGGCAGGGGGAACTATGGCTACACCTTC
NA	TRBV5-8	TRBJ1-2	few	13	CASSPDGTYGYTF	TGTGCCAGCAGCCCGGACGGCACCTATGGCTACACCTTC
NA	TRBV11-2	TRBJ2-3	NA	14	CASSRILSTDTQYF	TGTGCCAGCAGCCGTATCCTAAGCACAGATACGCAGTATTTT
TRBD2	TRBV7-8	TRBJ2-3	NA	13	CASSHQRELSQYF	TGTGCCAGCAGCCACCAGCGGGAGCTCTCGCAGTATTTT
NA	TRBV7-6	TRBJ2-7	NA	14	CASSLGHRSYEQYF	TGTGCCAGCAGCTTAGGGCACCGGAGCTACGAGCAGTACTTC
TRBD1	TRBV2	TRBJ1-2	NA	16	CASSLLRTGGFYGYTF	TGTGCTAGCAGCCTACTCCGGACAGGGGGCTTCTATGGCTACACCTTC
NA	TRBV18	TRBJ1-1	NA	13	CASSSDGPTEAFF	TGTGCCAGCTCATCGGACGGCCCAACTGAAGCTTTCTTT
NA	TRBV13	TRBJ1-2	NA	16	CASSRRHSTGNYGYTF	TGTGCCAGCAGCCGACGCCATTCTACAGGGAACTATGGCTACACCTTC
TRBD1	TRBV6-6	TRBJ2-5	NA	16	CASSSYRGPGGETQYF	TGTGCCAGCAGTTCCTACAGGGGGCCCGGGGGGGAGACCCAGTACTTC
NA	TRBV4-1	TRBJ2-6	NA	14	CASSQRAGANVLTF	TGCGCCAGCAGCCAGAGGGCTGGGGCCAACGTCCTGACTTTC
NA	TRBV6-1	TRBJ1-1	NA	15	CASRDRARVHTEAFF	TGTGCCAGCAGGGACCGGGCCAGGGTTCACACTGAAGCTTTCTTT
NA	TRBV5-1	TRBJ1-2	NA	16	CASSLEAGRTGNGYTF	TGCGCCAGCAGCTTGGAAGCGGGCCGGACTGGGAATGGCTACACCTTC
TRBD2	TRBV10-3	TRBJ2-1	NA	17	CAISAAGLAGTYNEQFF	TGTGCCATCAGCGCAGCTGGACTAGCGGGCACCTACAATGAGCAGTTCTTC
TRBD2	TRBV28	TRBJ2-7	NA	15	CASRNAGVDGYEQYF	TGTGCCAGCAGGAACGCGGGGGTCGACGGCTACGAGCAGTACTTC
NA	TRBV10-2	TRBJ1-1	NA	14	CASSEGRGNTEAFF	TGCGCCAGCAGTGAAGGCAGGGGGAACACTGAAGCTTTCTTT
NA	TRBV25-1	TRBJ1-2	NA	14	CASSEGGVPGGYTF	TGTGCCAGCAGTGAGGGTGGTGTTCCCGGTGGCTACACCTTC
NA	TRBV2	TRBJ1-6	NA	14	CASSGDGLGSPLHF	TGTGCCAGCAGTGGGGACGGACTCGGGTCACCCCTCCACTTT
NA	TRBV10-3	TRBJ2-1	NA	12	CAGSRGYNEQFF	TGTGCCGGGAGTAGGGGCTACAATGAGCAGTTCTTC
TRBD2	TRBV5-1	TRBJ2-1	NA	15	CASKTSGRSGNEQFF	TGCGCCAGCAAGACTAGCGGGAGGTCTGGGAATGAGCAGTTCTTC
NA	TRBV18	TRBJ2-2	NA	11	CASSPSGELFF	TGTGCCAGCTCACCATCTGGGGAGCTGTTTTTT
TRBD1	TRBV7-2	TRBJ2-1	NA	15	CASGLLGTAYNEQFF	TGTGCCAGCGGCTTGTTGGGGACAGCTTACAATGAGCAGTTCTTC
NA	TRBV2	TRBJ1-2	NA	14	CASSEGGGPYGYTF	TGTGCCAGCAGTGAAGGGGGAGGACCCTATGGCTACACCTTC
NA	TRBV20-1	TRBJ2-3	few	10	CSGVEDTQYF	TGCAGTGGAGTAGAGGATACGCAGTATTTT
TRBD1	TRBV9	TRBJ2-7	NA	15	CASSVSGTGWFEQYF	TGTGCCAGCAGCGTAAGTGGGACAGGGTGGTTCGAGCAGTACTTC
NA	TRBV7-6	TRBJ1-5	NA	15	CASSLTAGNNQPQHF	TGTGCCAGCAGTCTTACGGCGGGTAACAATCAGCCCCAGCATTTT
NA	TRBV10-3	TRBJ1-2	NA	13	CAIKSGLNYGYTF	TGTGCCATCAAATCAGGACTTAACTATGGCTACACCTTC
TRBD1	TRBV11-2	TRBJ2-3	NA	13	CASSQDREDTQYF	TGTGCCAGCAGCCAGGACAGGGAGGATACGCAGTATTTT
TRBD2	TRBV4-3	TRBJ2-2	NA	18	CASSQGARGRAHTGELFF	TGCGCCAGCAGCCAAGGCGCGCGTGGGAGGGCCCACACCGGGGAGCTGTTTTTT
NA	TRBV11-2	TRBJ2-2	NA	16	CASSHDRIRTTGELFF	TGTGCCAGCAGCCACGACCGAATCCGGACCACCGGGGAGCTGTTTTTT
TRBD2	TRBV7-2	TRBJ2-7	NA	15	CASSPAGLAGVEQYF	TGTGCCAGCAGCCCAGCGGGACTAGCGGGAGTCGAGCAGTACTTC
TRBD1	TRBV28	TRBJ2-7	NA	12	CAATRDRGEQYF	TGTGCCGCAACTCGGGACAGGGGCGAGCAGTACTTC
NA	TRBV9	TRBJ2-3	NA	12	CASSGGTDTQYF	TGTGCCAGCAGCGGGGGAACAGATACGCAGTATTTT
NA	TRBV29-1	TRBJ2-7	NA	12	CSVDWGRGEQYF	TGCAGCGTTGATTGGGGCCGCGGCGAGCAGTACTTC
TRBD2	TRBV18	TRBJ2-2	NA	15	CASSPTSGEAGELFF	TGTGCCAGCTCACCGACTAGCGGGGAGGCCGGGGAGCTGTTTTTT
NA	TRBV7-9	TRBJ2-3	few	13	CASSPKVGDTQYF	TGTGCCAGCAGCCCTAAGGTCGGAGATACGCAGTATTTT
TRBD1	TRBV15	TRBJ1-3	NA	15	CATSSHNRGGNTIYF	TGTGCCACCAGCAGCCATAACAGGGGAGGAAACACCATATATTTT
NA	TRBV29-1	TRBJ1-1	NA	16	CSVEEGRGGVNTEAFF	TGCAGCGTTGAAGAGGGGAGGGGGGGCGTGAACACTGAAGCTTTCTTT
TRBD2	TRBV7-9	TRBJ2-1	NA	15	CASSFGLAVYNEQFF	TGTGCCAGCAGCTTCGGACTAGCGGTTTACAATGAGCAGTTCTTC
TRBD2	TRBV7-7	TRBJ2-3	NA	14	CASSWGEGTDTQYF	TGTGCCAGTTCTTGGGGGGAGGGAACAGATACGCAGTATTTT
NA	TRBV29-1	TRBJ1-4	NA	16	CSVEEYHWATNEKLFF	TGCAGCGTTGAAGAATACCATTGGGCAACTAATGAAAAACTGTTTTTT
NA	TRBV18	TRBJ2-2	NA	15	CASSPRLLNTGELFF	TGTGCCAGCTCACCAAGGCTTTTGAACACCGGGGAGCTGTTTTTT
NA	TRBV10-1	TRBJ1-1	once	13	CASSTGFSTEAFF	TGCGCCAGCAGTACAGGGTTCAGCACTGAAGCTTTCTTT
TRBD2	TRBV9	TRBJ2-1	once	15	CASSKSGTTYNEQFF	TGTGCCAGCAGCAAATCCGGGACTACCTACAATGAGCAGTTCTTC
NA	TRBV4-1	TRBJ1-2	NA	14	CASSQGIANYGYTF	TGCGCCAGCAGCCAAGGAATAGCTAACTATGGCTACACCTTC
TRBD1	TRBV29-1	TRBJ2-3	NA	15	CSVGRTGGTTDTQYF	TGCAGCGTGGGGAGGACAGGGGGAACGACAGATACGCAGTATTTT
NA	TRBV6-5	TRBJ2-7	NA	13	CASSALGAYEQYF	TGTGCCAGCAGTGCCCTCGGGGCCTACGAGCAGTACTTC
NA	TRBV7-3	TRBJ2-5	NA	13	CASSSEGWETQYF	TGTGCCAGCAGCTCAGAAGGGTGGGAGACCCAGTACTTC
NA	TRBV6-5	TRBJ1-2	NA	15	CASSYFPSVDYGYTF	TGTGCCAGCAGTTACTTTCCGTCAGTAGACTATGGCTACACCTTC
NA	TRBV7-3	TRBJ2-1	NA	13	CASSNAKRSEQFF	TGTGCCAGCAGCAACGCCAAGCGGAGTGAGCAGTTCTTC
NA	TRBV7-8	TRBJ2-5	NA	13	CASSDGQAETQYF	TGTGCCAGCAGCGACGGACAAGCGGAGACCCAGTACTTC
TRBD1	TRBV7-9	TRBJ2-4	NA	16	CASDATGGSTKNIQYF	TGTGCCAGCGATGCGACAGGGGGCAGCACCAAAAACATTCAGTACTTC
NA	TRBV25-1	TRBJ1-2	NA	14	CASSYLPGIKGYTF	TGTGCCAGCAGTTACCTTCCCGGGATAAAAGGCTACACCTTC
TRBD2	TRBV7-2	TRBJ2-7	NA	15	CASSHGTSGAYEQYF	TGTGCCAGCAGCCACGGGACTAGCGGTGCCTACGAGCAGTACTTC
NA	TRBV29-1	TRBJ1-1	NA	15	CSVPPRGSMNTEAFF	TGCAGCGTTCCCCCCCGGGGGTCCATGAACACTGAAGCTTTCTTT